Listed below are T cell receptor beta chains from one sample, sequenced in a study of molecular identifiers for immune sequencing clone quantification. Using its own MiXCR run on the PCR reads, TCRdb lists one record per CDR3 protein. This sample yields around 480,000 distinct CDR3 sequences, of which 20% to 25% are seen a single time; about 0.8% belongs to the top ten. Sequenced input: naive CD8+ T cells from blood, with Jurkat cell RNA spiked in. These receptors originate from a human donor in good health. Some libraries in this study had Jurkat cell RNA spiked in. The CDR3 runs from the conserved cysteine through the conserved F or W.

TRBJ1-1 TRBV6-2/TRBV6-3 CASSYAGVTEAFF
TRBJ2-3 TRBV20-1 CSARDFLGGGQTSTDTQYF
TRBJ2-1 TRBV4-3 CASSHPLSGGGSNEQFF
TRBJ2-7 TRBV7-9 CASSIGTTYEQYF
TRBJ2-7 TRBV6-6 CASSPGPEQYF
TRBJ2-7 TRBV27 CASSFSGTGGYEQYF
TRBJ2-3 TRBV20-1 CSASGWTSGRFSGTDTQYF
TRBJ1-4 TRBV7-6 CASSQTDGLSGEKLFF
TRBJ2-7 TRBV29-1 CSVVPGQAGPYEQYF
TRBJ2-7 TRBV5-4 CASKAWSGGKDEQYF
TRBJ2-3 TRBV19 CASSEGLAGGTQYF
TRBJ1-1 TRBV12-3/TRBV12-4 CASSFSSKGDTEAFF
TRBJ2-1 TRBV29-1 CSVGGTSGVNEQFF
TRBJ2-7 TRBV4-3 CASSPGGSGSSYEQYF
TRBJ2-3 TRBV7-8 CASSPMTSGTDTQYF
TRBJ1-3 TRBV20-1 CSASDPRSGNTIYF
TRBJ2-7 TRBV27 CASGLLGGKANEQYF
TRBJ1-3 TRBV14 CASSQDWLRTEPRPNGNTIYF
TRBJ1-5 TRBV4-1 CASSQGDRDFNQPQRF
TRBJ2-1 TRBV2 CASSEKGAGYNEQFF
TRBJ1-1 TRBV3-2 CASSHADRGHHMNTEAFF
TRBJ2-3 TRBV5-1 CASWSTVYTDTQYF
TRBJ1-2 TRBV20-1 CSATGTVRYGYTF
TRBJ2-1 TRBV6-6 CASRIPGTGVYNEQFF
TRBJ2-7 TRBV20-1 CSAPNRDYLSYEQYF
TRBJ1-1 TRBV6-6 CATFSGGISDTEAFF
TRBJ2-7 TRBV4-3 CASSQDHSAGIYEQYF
TRBJ1-5 TRBV6-5 CASSYFVNQPQHF
TRBJ2-1 TRBV7-3 CASSSGTGGHNEQFF
TRBJ2-3 TRBV15 CATSRDRGGLEYF
TRBJ2-7 TRBV12-3/TRBV12-4 CASSLALFSYEQYF
TRBJ2-6 TRBV11-2 CASSLVGRAGANVLTF
TRBJ2-5 TRBV27 CASSYERGEETQYF
TRBJ2-5 TRBV7-2 CASSLEVPGQGYLWTQYF
TRBJ1-6 TRBV6-5 CASSSPGEGYNSPLHF
TRBJ2-3 TRBV5-1 CASSFVGGAVSDTQYF
TRBJ2-7 TRBV5-1 CASRSGYEQYF
TRBJ2-7 TRBV20-1 CSARNRGGSYEQYF
TRBJ2-5 TRBV12-3/TRBV12-4 CASSRSVGQETQYF